This T cell receptor (beta chain) came from a study of sequential checkpoint blockade in melanoma. The treatment denotes: randomized to nivolumab then ipilimumab (arm A) or the reverse (arm B). Measured with immunoSEQ multiplex PCR; TCRdb has only the in-frame clones, and not every one. The sample carries about 18,000 clones, more than 65% recorded once. The receptor's source is a human donor with melanoma. This specimen was tumor tissue (inferred from file names), taken from a patient given nivolumab and ipilimumab in sequence.

The CDR3 bases are TGTGCCAGTAGTGGGAGCTCTGGAAACACCATATATTTT. Its translation is CASSGSSGNTIYF. The chain uses TRBV19 and TRBJ1-3; D not resolved. V was cut by 5 bases and J by 0 bases, with 5 bases left in between. The CDR3 has 13 residues. Germline loops: CDR1 LNHDA, CDR2 SQIVND (reference sequence).